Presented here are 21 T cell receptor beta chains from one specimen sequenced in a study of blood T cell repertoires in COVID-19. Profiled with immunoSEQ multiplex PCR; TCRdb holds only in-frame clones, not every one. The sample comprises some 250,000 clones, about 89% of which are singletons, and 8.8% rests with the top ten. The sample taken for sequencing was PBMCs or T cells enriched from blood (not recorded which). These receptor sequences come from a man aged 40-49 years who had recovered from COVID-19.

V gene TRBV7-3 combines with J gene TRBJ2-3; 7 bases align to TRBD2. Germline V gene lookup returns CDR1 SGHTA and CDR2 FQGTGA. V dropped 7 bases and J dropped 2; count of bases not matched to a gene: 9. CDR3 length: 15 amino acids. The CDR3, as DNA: TGTGCCAGCAAGGCTGGGGGAGGGCCCACAGATACGCAGTATTTT. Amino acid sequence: CASKAGGGPTDTQYF.

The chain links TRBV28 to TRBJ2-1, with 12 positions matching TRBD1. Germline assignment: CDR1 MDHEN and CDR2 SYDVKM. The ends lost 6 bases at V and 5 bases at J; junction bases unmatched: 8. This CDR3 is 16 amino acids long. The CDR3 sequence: CASSRAGTGGHNEQFF. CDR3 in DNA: TGTGCCAGCAGCCGAGCCGGGACAGGGGGCCACAATGAGCAGTTCTTC.

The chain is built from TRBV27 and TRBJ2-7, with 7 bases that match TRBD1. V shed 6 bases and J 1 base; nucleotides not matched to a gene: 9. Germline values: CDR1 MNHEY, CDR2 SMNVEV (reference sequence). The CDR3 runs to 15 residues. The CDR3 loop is CASRRDRYGSYEQYF. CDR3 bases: TGTGCCAGCAGACGGGACAGATATGGGTCCTACGAGCAGTACTTC.

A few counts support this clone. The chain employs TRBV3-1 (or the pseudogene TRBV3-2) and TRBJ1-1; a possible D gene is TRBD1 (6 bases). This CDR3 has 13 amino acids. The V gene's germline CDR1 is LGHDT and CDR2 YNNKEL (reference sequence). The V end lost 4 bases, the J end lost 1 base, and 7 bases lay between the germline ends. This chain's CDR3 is CASSPTGNTEAFF. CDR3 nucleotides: TGTGCCAGCAGCCCGACAGGGAACACTGAAGCTTTCTTT.

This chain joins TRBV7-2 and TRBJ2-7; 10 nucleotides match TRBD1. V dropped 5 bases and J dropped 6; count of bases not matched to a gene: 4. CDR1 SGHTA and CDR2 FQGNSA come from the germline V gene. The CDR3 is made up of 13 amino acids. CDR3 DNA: TGTGCCAGCAGCCGGGACAGGGGTCGCGAGCAGTACTTC. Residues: CASSRDRGREQYF.

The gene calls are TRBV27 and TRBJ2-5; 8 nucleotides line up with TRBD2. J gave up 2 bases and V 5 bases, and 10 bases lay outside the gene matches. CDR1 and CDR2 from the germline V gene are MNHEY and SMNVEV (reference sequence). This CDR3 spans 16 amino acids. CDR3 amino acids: CASSPIAGITQETQYF. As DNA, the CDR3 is TGTGCCAGCAGTCCAATAGCGGGAATCACACAAGAGACCCAGTACTTC.

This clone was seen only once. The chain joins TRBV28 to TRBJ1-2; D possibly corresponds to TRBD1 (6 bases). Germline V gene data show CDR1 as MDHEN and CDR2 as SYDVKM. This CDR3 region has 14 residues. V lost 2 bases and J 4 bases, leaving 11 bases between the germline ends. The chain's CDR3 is CASSLPDSLYGYTF. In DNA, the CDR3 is TGTGCCAGCAGTTTACCGGACAGCCTCTATGGCTACACCTTC.

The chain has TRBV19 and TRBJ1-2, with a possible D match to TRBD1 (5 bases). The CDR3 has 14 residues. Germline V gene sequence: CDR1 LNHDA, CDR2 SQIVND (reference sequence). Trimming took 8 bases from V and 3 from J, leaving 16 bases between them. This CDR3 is CASVQGGSDYGYTF. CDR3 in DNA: TGTGCCAGTGTCCAGGGCGGATCGGACTATGGCTACACCTTC.

The CDR3 DNA reads as TGTGCCAGCAGCTTTGGGACAGCACTTAGCACAGATACGCAGTATTTT. This encodes CASSFGTALSTDTQYF. V usage is TRBV7-3 and J usage is TRBJ2-3; 7 bases align to TRBD1. After removal of 3 bases from V and 0 bases from J, the junction contained 6 bases not matched to a gene. In germline, CDR1 is SGHTA, CDR2 FQGTGA. The length of the CDR3 is 16 residues.

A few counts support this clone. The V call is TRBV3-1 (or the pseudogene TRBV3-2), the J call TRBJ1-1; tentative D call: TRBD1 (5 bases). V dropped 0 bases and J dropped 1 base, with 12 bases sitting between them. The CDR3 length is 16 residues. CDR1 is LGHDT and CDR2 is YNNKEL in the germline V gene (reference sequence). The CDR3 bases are TGTGCCAGCAGCCAAGATGGGAACAGGCCGAACACTGAAGCTTTCTTT. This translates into CASSQDGNRPNTEAFF.

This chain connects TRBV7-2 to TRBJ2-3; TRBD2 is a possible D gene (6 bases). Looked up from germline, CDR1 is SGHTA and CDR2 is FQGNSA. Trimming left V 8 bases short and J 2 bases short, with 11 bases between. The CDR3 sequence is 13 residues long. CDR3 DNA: TGTGCCAGCGCCGGGACTTTCACAGATACGCAGTATTTT. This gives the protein CASAGTFTDTQYF.

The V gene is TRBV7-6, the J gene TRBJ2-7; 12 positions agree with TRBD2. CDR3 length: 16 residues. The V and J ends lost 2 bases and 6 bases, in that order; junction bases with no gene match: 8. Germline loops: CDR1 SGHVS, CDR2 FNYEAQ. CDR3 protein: CASSLYLAGGRSEQYF. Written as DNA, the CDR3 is TGTGCCAGCAGCTTATACCTAGCGGGAGGGCGGAGCGAGCAGTACTTC. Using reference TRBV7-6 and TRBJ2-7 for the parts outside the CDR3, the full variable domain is GAGVSQSPRYKVTKRGQDVALRCDPISGHVSLYWYRQALGQGPEFLTYFNYEAQQDKSGLPNDRFSAERPEGSISTLTIQRTEQRDSAMYRCASSLYLAGGRSEQYFGPGTRLTVT.

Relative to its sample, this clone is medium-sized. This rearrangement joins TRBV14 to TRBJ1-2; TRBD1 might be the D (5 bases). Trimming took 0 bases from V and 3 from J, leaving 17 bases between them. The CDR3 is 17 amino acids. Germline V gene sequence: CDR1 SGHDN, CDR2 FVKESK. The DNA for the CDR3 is TGTGCCAGCAGCCAAGATCGTACGGGGGGAGGAGACTATGGCTACACCTTC. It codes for CASSQDRTGGGDYGYTF.

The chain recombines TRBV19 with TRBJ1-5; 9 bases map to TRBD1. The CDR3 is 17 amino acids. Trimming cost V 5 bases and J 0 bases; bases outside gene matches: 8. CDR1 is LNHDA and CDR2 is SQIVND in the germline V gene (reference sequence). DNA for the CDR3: TGTGCCAGTAGTCCGGGACAGGGTGTCGATAGCAATCAGCCCCAGCATTTT. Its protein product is CASSPGQGVDSNQPQHF.

The CDR3, as DNA: TGTGCCACCAGTGATTTGAACAGGGGTTATAATTCACCCCTCCACTTT. Its protein product is CATSDLNRGYNSPLHF. The chain uses TRBV24-1 and TRBJ1-6, with TRBD1 matching 7 bases. There are 16 residues in the CDR3. The germline gives CDR1 KGHDR, CDR2 SFDVKD. With V trimmed by 0 bases and J by 4 bases, 2 bases remained unmatched.

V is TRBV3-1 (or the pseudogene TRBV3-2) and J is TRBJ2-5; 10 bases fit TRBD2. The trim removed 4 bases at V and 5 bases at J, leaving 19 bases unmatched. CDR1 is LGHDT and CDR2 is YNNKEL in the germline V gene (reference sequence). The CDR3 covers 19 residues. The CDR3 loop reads CASSPPRLAGEFPLETQYF. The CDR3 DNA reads TGTGCCAGCAGCCCCCCACGGCTAGCGGGAGAGTTTCCACTCGAGACCCAGTACTTC.

CDR3 in DNA: TGTGCCAGCAGCCTTTCGGACAGCCTCTATGGCTACACCTTC. It encodes CASSLSDSLYGYTF. The chain joins TRBV14 to TRBJ1-2, with D possibly being TRBD1 (6 bases). The CDR3 sequence is 14 residues long. V shed 4 bases and J shed 4 bases, with 13 bases lying between them. Germline CDR1 SGHDN, CDR2 FVKESK.

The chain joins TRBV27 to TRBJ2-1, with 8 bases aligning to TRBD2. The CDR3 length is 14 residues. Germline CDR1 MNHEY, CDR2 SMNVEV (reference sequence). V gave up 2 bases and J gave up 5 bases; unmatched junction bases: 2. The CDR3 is CASSLAGGNNEQFF. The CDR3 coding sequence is TGTGCCAGCAGTTTAGCGGGAGGCAACAATGAGCAGTTCTTC.

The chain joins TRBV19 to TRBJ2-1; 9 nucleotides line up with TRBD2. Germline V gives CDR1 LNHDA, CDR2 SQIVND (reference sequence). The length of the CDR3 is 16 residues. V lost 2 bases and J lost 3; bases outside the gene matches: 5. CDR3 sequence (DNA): TGTGCCAGTAGTATAACTAGCGGGTTGAACTACAATGAGCAGTTCTTC. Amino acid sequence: CASSITSGLNYNEQFF.

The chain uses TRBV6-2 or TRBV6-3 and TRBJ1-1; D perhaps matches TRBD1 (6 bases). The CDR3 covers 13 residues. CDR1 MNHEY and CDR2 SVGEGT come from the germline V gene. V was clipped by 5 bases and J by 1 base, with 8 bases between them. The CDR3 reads CASSARGNTEAFF. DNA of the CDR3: TGTGCCAGCAGTGCCAGGGGGAACACTGAAGCTTTCTTT.

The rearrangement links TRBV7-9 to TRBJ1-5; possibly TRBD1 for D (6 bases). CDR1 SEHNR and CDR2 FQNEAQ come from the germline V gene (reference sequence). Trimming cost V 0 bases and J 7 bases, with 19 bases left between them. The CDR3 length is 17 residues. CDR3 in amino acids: CASSLAGEGGRKQPQHF. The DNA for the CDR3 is TGTGCCAGCAGCTTAGCAGGTGAGGGGGGGAGAAAGCAGCCCCAGCATTTT.